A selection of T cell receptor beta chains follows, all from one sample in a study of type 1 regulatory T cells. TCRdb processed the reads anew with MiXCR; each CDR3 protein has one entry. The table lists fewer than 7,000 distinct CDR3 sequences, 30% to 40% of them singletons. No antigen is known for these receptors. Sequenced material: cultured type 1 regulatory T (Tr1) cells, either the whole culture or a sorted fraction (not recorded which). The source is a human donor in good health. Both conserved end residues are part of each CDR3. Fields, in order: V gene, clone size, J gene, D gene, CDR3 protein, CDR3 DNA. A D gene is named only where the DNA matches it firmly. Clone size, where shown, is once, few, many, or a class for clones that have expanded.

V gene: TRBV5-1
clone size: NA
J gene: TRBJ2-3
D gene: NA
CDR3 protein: CASSLTDSTDTQYF
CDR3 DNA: TGCGCCAGCAGCTTAACAGACAGCACAGATACGCAGTATTTT

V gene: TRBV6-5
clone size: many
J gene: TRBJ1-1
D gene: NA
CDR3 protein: CASSSVNTEAFF
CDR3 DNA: TGTGCCAGCAGCTCAGTTAACACTGAAGCTTTCTTT

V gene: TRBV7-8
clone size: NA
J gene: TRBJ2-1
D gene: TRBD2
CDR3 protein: CASSLDSAGVQFF
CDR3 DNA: TGTGCCAGCAGCTTAGACTCGGCGGGAGTTCAGTTCTTC

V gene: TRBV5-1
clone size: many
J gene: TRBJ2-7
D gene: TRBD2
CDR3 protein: CASNSGSPTYEQYF
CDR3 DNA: TGCGCCAGCAATAGCGGGAGTCCTACCTACGAGCAGTACTTC

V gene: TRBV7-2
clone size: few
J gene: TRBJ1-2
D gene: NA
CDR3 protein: CASSLASNYGYTF
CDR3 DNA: TGTGCCAGCAGCTTAGCAAGTAACTATGGCTACACCTTC

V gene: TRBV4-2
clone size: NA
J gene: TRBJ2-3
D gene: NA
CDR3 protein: CASSQEFPRTNQGATQYF
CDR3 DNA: TGTGCCAGCAGCCAAGAGTTTCCCAGGACCAACCAGGGAGCTACGCAGTATTTT

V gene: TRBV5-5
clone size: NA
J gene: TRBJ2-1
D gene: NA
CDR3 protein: CASSLNPNSGDPYNEQFF
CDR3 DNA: TGTGCCAGCAGCTTGAATCCTAATTCGGGAGACCCCTACAATGAGCAGTTCTTC

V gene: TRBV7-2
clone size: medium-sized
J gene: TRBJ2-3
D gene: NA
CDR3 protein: CASSLGATDTQYF
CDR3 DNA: TGTGCCAGCAGCTTAGGAGCCACAGATACGCAGTATTTT

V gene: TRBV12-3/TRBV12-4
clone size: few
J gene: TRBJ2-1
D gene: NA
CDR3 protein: CASRHGAGQGIEFF
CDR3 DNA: TGTGCCAGCCGTCACGGGGCAGGCCAGGGCATAGAGTTCTTC

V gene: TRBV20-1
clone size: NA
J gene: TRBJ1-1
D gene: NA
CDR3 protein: CSAPFGGTNTEAFF
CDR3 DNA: TGCAGTGCTCCCTTCGGAGGGACGAACACTGAAGCTTTCTTT

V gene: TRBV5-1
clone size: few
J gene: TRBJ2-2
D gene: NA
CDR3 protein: CASSLGGVGAGELFF
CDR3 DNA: TGCGCCAGCAGCTTGGGGGGAGTGGGCGCCGGGGAGCTGTTTTTT

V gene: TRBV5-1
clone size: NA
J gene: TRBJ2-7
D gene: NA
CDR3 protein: CASSLTGFEQYF
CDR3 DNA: TGCGCCAGCAGCTTGACAGGGTTTGAGCAGTACTTC

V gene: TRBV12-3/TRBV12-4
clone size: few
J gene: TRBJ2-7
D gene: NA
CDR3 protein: CASSLSKQISYEQYF
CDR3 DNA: TGTGCCAGCAGTTTATCAAAACAGATCTCCTACGAGCAGTACTTC

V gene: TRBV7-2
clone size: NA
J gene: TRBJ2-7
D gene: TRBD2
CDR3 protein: CASSLNGGAGEEYF
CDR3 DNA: TGTGCCAGCAGCCTTAACGGGGGAGCGGGAGAGGAGTACTTC

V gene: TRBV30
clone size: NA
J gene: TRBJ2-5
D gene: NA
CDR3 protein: CAWSSLETQYF
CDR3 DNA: TGTGCCTGGAGTTCATTGGAGACCCAGTACTTC

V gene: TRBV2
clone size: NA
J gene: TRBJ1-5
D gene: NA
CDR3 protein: CASIRNRDEPQHF
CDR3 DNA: TGTGCCAGCATACGGAACAGGGACGAGCCCCAGCATTTT

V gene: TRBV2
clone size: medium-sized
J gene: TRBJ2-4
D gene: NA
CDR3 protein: CASSAGLAKNIQYF
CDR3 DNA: TGTGCCAGCAGTGCCGGATTAGCCAAAAACATTCAGTACTTC

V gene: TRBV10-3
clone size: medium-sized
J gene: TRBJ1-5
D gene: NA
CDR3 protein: CAISTGGGNQPQHF
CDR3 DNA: TGTGCCATCAGTACTGGGGGTGGCAATCAGCCCCAGCATTTT

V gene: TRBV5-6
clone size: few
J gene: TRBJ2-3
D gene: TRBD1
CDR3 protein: CASRDSFTDTQYF
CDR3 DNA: TGTGCCAGTCGGGACAGCTTCACAGATACGCAGTATTTT

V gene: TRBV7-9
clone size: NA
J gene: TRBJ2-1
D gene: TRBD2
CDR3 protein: CANSLQPGLAADNEQFF
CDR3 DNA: TGTGCCAACAGCTTACAACCGGGACTAGCGGCTGACAATGAGCAGTTCTTC

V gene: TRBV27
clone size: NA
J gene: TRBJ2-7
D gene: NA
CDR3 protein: CASSPSPMAAYYTEQYF
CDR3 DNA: TGTGCCAGCAGTCCCTCCCCGATGGCCGCCTATTACACCGAGCAGTACTTC

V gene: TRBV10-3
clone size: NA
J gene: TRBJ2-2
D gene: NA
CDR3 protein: CAISVTGDTGELFF
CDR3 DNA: TGTGCCATCAGTGTTACGGGGGACACCGGGGAGCTGTTTTTT

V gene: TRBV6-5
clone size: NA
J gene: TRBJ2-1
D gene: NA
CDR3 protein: CASSLVLSSYNEQFF
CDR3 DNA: TGTGCCAGCAGTCTCGTTTTAAGCTCCTACAATGAGCAGTTCTTC

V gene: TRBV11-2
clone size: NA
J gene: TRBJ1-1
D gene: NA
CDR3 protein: CASSSGQIMNTEAFF
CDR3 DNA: TGTGCCAGCAGCTCCGGACAAATCATGAACACTGAAGCTTTCTTT

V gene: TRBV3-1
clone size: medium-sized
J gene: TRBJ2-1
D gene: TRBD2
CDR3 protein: CASSQETSGIARSSYNEQFF
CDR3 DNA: TGTGCCAGCAGCCAAGAAACTAGCGGGATTGCAAGAAGCTCCTACAATGAGCAGTTCTTC

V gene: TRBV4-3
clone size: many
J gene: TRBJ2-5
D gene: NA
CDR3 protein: CASSQDWTPEETQYF
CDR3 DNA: TGCGCCAGCAGCCAAGACTGGACCCCCGAGGAGACCCAGTACTTC

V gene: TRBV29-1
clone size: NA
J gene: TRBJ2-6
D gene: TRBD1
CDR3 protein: CSVQAGQATVLTF
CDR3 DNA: TGCAGCGTCCAAGCCGGACAGGCGACCGTCCTGACTTTC

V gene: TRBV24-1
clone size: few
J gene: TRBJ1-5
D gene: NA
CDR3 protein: CATSDGGARGQPQHF
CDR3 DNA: TGTGCCACCAGTGATGGGGGGGCCCGCGGGCAGCCCCAGCATTTT

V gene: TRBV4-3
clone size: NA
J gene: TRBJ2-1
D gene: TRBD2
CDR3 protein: CASSLGGLAGGIRSYNEQFF
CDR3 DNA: TGTGCCAGCAGCTTAGGTGGTCTAGCGGGAGGGATCAGATCCTACAATGAGCAGTTCTTC

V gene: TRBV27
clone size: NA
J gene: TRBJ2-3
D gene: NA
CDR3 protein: CASSLSSPAGPFSTDTQYF
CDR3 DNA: TGTGCCAGCAGTTTATCATCCCCAGCGGGCCCCTTTAGCACAGATACGCAGTATTTT

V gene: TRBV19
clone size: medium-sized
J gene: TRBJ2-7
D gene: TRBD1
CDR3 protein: CATWDRGSYEQYF
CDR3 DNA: TGTGCCACCTGGGACAGGGGTTCCTACGAGCAGTACTTC

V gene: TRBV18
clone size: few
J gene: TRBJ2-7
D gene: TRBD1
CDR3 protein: CASSPPGAKTGGLGEQYF
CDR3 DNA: TGTGCCAGCTCACCACCGGGGGCTAAGACAGGGGGCCTTGGCGAGCAGTACTTC

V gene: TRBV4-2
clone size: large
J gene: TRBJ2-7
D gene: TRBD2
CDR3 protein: CASSLTGGMREQYF
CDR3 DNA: TGTGCCAGCAGCTTAACGGGGGGGATGAGGGAGCAGTACTTC

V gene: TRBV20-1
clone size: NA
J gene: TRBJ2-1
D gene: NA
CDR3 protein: CSARDLSRSYNEQFF
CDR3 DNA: TGCAGTGCTAGAGATCTCAGTCGCTCCTACAATGAGCAGTTCTTC

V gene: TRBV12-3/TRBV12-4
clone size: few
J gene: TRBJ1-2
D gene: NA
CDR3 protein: CASSLAAGFYGYTF
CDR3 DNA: TGTGCCAGCAGTTTAGCGGCGGGTTTCTATGGCTACACCTTC

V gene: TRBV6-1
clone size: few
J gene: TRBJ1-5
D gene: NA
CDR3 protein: CASSEAGGGNQPQHF
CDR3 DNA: TGTGCCAGCAGTGAAGCGGGCGGAGGCAATCAGCCCCAGCATTTT

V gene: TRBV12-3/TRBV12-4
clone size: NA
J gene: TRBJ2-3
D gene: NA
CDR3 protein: CASRSFTDTQYF
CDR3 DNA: TGTGCCAGCAGGTCCTTCACAGATACGCAGTATTTT

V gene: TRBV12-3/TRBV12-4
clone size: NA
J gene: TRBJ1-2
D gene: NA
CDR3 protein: CASSLKAGRNGYTF
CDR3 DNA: TGTGCCAGCAGTTTGAAGGCAGGGAGGAATGGCTACACCTTC

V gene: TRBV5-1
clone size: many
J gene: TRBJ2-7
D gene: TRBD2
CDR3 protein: CASSWTSGYEQYF
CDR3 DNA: TGCGCCAGCAGCTGGACTAGCGGATACGAGCAGTACTTC

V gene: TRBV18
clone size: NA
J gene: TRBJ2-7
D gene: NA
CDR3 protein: CASSPRSEGRNEWYF
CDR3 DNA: TGTGCCAGCTCGCCCCGGAGTGAGGGTCGGAACGAGTGGTACTTC

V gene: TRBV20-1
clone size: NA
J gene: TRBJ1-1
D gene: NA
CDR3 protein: CSAEGLQQAFF
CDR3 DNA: TGCAGTGCAGAGGGTCTCCAGCAAGCTTTCTTT

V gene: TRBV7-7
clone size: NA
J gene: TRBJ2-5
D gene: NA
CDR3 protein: CASSLGIGRETQYF
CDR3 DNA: TGTGCCAGCAGCTTAGGGATCGGGCGGGAGACCCAGTACTTC

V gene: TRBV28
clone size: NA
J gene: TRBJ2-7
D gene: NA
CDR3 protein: CASSHRKSVTYEQYF
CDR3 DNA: TGTGCCAGCAGCCACCGAAAAAGCGTAACCTACGAGCAGTACTTC

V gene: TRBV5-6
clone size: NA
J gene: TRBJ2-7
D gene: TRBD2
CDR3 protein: CASSRREGRSYEQYF
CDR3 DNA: TGTGCCAGCAGCCGGCGGGAGGGCCGTAGCTACGAGCAGTACTTC

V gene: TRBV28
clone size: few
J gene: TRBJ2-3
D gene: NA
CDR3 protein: CAGQTQATDTQYF
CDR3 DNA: TGTGCCGGACAAACCCAAGCCACAGATACGCAGTATTTT

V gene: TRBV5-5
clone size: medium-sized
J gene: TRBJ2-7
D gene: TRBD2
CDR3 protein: CASRQVRLADIKPIDEQYF
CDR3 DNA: TGTGCCAGCAGGCAGGTACGACTAGCGGACATAAAACCCATCGACGAGCAGTACTTC